A single sample is the source of the 8 T cell receptor beta chains below, sequenced in a study of cytomegalovirus exposure and HLA in healthy donors. TCRdb's table, derived via immunoSEQ multiplex PCR, lists solely in-frame clones and lacks some. The sample yields 85,000 to 130,000 clones, about nine tenths seen once. Sequenced sample: PBMCs. The receptors stem from a young woman in good health and CMV-seropositive.

CDR3 loop: CASSFDRGQGNTIYF. CDR3 sequence (DNA): TGTGCCAGCAGCTTCGACAGGGGGCAAGGAAACACCATATATTTT. The J gene is TRBJ1-3, the V gene TRBV6-6; TRBD1 matches 10 bases. V lost 6 bases and J lost 4; bases outside the gene matches: 6. The CDR3 is made up of 15 amino acids. Germline CDR1 reads MNHNY; CDR2 reads SVGAGI (reference sequence).

This clone was found a few times. The chain is built from TRBV9 and TRBJ1-6, with unresolved D. Trimming removed 3 bases from V and 10 bases from J, with 11 bases in between. Germline values: CDR1 SGDLS, CDR2 YYNGEE. The CDR3 is 13 amino acids. The DNA for the CDR3 is TGTGCCAGCAGCGCCGAGCCCCACTCACCCCTCCACTTT. Translated, it gives CASSAEPHSPLHF.

The genes are TRBV9 and TRBJ2-2, with TRBD2 as a possible D gene (6 bases). The CDR3 spans 19 residues. CDR1 and CDR2 from the germline V gene are SGDLS and YYNGEE. V lost 3 bases and J 7 bases, leaving 28 bases between the germline ends. CDR3 in amino acids: CASSASAGIITKTGGELFF. CDR3 in DNA: TGTGCCAGCAGCGCCTCCGCGGGGATAATAACAAAAACTGGCGGGGAGCTGTTTTTT.

The chain recombines TRBV5-1 with TRBJ2-1; TRBD1 matches 8 bases. Trimming removed 0 bases from V and 7 bases from J; junction bases left unmatched: 6. Germline V gives CDR1 SGHRS, CDR2 YFSETQ. This CDR3 has 15 amino acids. In nucleotides, the CDR3 is TGCGCCAGCAGCTTGGGTATGACAGGGGTGAATGAGCAGTTCTTC. The encoded protein is CASSLGMTGVNEQFF.

The chain joins TRBV9 to TRBJ1-4; D not resolved. Trimming removed 4 bases from V and 7 bases from J, with 11 bases in between. This CDR3 contains 13 residues. From germline, CDR1 is SGDLS and CDR2 YYNGEE. DNA of the CDR3: TGTGCCAGCAGCTACAGCGGCGGTGAAAAACTGTTTTTT. This translates into CASSYSGGEKLFF.

The rearrangement uses TRBV6-6 and TRBJ2-3; 11 bases map to TRBD2. CDR1 MNHNY and CDR2 SVGAGI come from the germline V gene (reference sequence). There are 14 residues in the CDR3. The V and J ends lost 7 bases and 4 bases, in that order; junction bases with no gene match: 4. CDR3 sequence: CASILAGASDTQYF. CDR3 sequence (DNA): TGTGCCAGCATACTAGCGGGGGCCTCAGATACGCAGTATTTT.

The rearrangement uses TRBV7-2 and TRBJ1-1; 9 bases align to TRBD1. Per germline, CDR1 SGHTA and CDR2 FQGNSA. The V gene end was trimmed by 4 bases and the J gene end by 5 bases; junction bases not matched to a gene: 5. This CDR3 has 14 residues. The CDR3 nucleotides read TGTGCCAGCAGCTGGGACAGGGAAGTTACTGAAGCTTTCTTT. Amino acid sequence: CASSWDREVTEAFF.

This chain connects TRBV4-1 to TRBJ2-7; D is unclear. This CDR3 region has 15 residues. V lost 3 bases to trimming and J lost 1 base, with 13 bases between them. Germline loops: CDR1 MGHRA, CDR2 YSYEKL. The CDR3 nucleotides are TGCGCCAGCAGCCATGTGCTGGTTACTTCCTACGAGCAGTACTTC. Protein sequence: CASSHVLVTSYEQYF.